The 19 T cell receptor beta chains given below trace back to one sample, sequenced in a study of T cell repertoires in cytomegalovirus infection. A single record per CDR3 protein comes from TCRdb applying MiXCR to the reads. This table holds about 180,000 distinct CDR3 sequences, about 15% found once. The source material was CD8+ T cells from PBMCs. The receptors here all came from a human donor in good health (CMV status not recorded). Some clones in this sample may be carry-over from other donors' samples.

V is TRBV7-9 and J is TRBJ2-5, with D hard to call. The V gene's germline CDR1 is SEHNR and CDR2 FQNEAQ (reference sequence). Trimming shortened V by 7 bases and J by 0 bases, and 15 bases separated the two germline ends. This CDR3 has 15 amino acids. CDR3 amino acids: CASITSVGNQETQYF. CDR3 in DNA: TGTGCCAGCATCACGTCAGTGGGCAACCAAGAGACCCAGTACTTC.

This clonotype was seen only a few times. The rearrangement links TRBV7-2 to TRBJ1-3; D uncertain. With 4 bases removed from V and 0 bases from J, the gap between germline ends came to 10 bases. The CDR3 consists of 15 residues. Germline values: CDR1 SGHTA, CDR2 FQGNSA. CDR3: CASSSETFSGNTIYF. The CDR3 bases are TGTGCCAGCAGCTCTGAGACCTTCTCTGGAAACACCATATATTTT. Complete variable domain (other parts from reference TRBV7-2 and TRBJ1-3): GAGVSQSPSNKVTEKGKDVELRCDPISGHTALYWYRQSLGQGLEFLIYFQGNSAPDKSGLPSDRFSAERTGGSVSTLTIQRTQQEDSAVYLCASSSETFSGNTIYFGEGSWLTVV.

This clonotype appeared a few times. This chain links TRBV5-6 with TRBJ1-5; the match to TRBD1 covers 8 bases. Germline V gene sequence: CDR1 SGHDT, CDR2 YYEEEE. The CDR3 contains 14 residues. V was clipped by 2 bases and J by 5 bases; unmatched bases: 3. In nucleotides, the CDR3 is TGTGCCAGCAGCTTTTCGACAGGGGATCAGCCCCAGCATTTT. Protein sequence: CASSFSTGDQPQHF. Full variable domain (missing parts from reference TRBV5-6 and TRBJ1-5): DAGVTQSPTHLIKTRGQQVTLRCSPKSGHDTVSWYQQALGQGPQFIFQYYEEEERQRGNFPDRFSGHQFPNYSSELNVNALLLGDSALYLCASSFSTGDQPQHFGDGTRLSIL.

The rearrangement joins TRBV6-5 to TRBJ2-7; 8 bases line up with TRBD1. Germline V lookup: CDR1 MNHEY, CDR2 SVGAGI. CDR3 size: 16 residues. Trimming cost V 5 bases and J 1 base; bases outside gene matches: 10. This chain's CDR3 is CASSHDQGAPSYEQYF. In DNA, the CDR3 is TGTGCCAGCAGTCATGATCAGGGGGCACCGTCCTACGAGCAGTACTTC.

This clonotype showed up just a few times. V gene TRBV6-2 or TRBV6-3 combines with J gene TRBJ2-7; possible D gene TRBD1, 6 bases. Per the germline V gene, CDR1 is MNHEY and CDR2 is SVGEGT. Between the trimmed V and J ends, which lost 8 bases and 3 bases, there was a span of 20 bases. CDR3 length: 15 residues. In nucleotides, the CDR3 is TGTGCCAGCTCTTTTGGGGGCGGCTTGGGCTACGAGCAGTACTTC. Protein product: CASSFGGGLGYEQYF.

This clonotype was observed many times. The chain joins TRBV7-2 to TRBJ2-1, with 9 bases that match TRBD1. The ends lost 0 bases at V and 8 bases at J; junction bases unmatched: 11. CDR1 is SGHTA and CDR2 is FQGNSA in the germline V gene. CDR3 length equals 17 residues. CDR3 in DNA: TGTGCCAGCAGCTTAGCGCTGGCAGGGACAGGGATCGATGAGCAGTTCTTC. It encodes CASSLALAGTGIDEQFF. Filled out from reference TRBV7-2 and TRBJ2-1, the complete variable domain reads GAGVSQSPSNKVTEKGKDVELRCDPISGHTALYWYRQSLGQGLEFLIYFQGNSAPDKSGLPSDRFSAERTGGSVSTLTIQRTQQEDSAVYLCASSLALAGTGIDEQFFGPGTRLTVL.

CDR3 sequence (DNA): TGCAGCGTTGTGGCGACACACTCCTACGAGCAGTACTTC. The encoded protein is CSVVATHSYEQYF. The chain employs TRBV29-1 and TRBJ2-7; D is ambiguous. Germline V lookup: CDR1 SQVTM, CDR2 ANQGSEA. V shed 4 bases and J shed 0 bases, with 10 bases lying between them. This CDR3 contains 13 residues.

CDR3 DNA: TGTGCCAGCGTAACCGGGACAGGGGGCTTCTACGAGCAGTACTTC. Its protein is CASVTGTGGFYEQYF. The chain is built from TRBV2 and TRBJ2-7, with 12 bases identical to TRBD1. CDR1 and CDR2 (germline): SNHLY, FYNNEI. The junction had 8 bases not matched to a gene; V was cut back by 8 bases and J by 3 bases. The CDR3 has 15 amino acids.

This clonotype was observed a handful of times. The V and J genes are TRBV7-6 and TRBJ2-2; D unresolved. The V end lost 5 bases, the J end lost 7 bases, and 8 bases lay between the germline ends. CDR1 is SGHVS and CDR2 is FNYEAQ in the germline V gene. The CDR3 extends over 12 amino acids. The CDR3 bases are TGTGCCAGCAGCCCTCGGATCGGGGAGCTGTTTTTT. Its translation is CASSPRIGELFF.

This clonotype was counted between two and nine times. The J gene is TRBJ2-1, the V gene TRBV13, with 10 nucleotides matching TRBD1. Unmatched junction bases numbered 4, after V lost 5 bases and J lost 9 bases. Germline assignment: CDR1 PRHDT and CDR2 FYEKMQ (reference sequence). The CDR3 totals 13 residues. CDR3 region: CASSRQGAGEQFF. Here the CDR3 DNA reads TGTGCCAGCAGCCGACAGGGGGCAGGTGAGCAGTTCTTC.

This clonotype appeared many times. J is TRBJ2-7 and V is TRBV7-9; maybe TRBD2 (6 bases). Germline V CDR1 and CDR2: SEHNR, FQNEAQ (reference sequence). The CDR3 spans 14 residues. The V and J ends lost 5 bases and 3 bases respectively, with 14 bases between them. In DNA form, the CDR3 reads TGTGCCAGCAGCCCCCGGGACTTATTCTACGAGCAGTACTTC. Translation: CASSPRDLFYEQYF.

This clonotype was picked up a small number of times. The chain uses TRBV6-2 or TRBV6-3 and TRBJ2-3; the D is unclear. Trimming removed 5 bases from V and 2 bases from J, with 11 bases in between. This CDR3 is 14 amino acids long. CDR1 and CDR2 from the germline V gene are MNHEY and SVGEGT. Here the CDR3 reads CASSPQLYTDTQYF. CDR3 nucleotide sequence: TGTGCCAGCAGTCCTCAACTCTACACAGATACGCAGTATTTT.

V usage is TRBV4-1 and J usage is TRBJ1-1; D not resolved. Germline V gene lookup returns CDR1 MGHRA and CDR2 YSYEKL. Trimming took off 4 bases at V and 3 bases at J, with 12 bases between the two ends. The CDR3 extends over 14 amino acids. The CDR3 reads CASSLYIGDTEAFF. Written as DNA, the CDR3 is TGCGCCAGCAGCCTATATATCGGGGACACTGAAGCTTTCTTT.

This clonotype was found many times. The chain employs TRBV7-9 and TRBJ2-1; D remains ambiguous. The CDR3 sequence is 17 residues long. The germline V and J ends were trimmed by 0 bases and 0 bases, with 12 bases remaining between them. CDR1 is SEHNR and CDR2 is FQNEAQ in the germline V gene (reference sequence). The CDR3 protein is CASSLAESSLSYNEQFF. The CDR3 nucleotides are TGTGCCAGCAGCTTAGCGGAGAGCTCACTCTCCTACAATGAGCAGTTCTTC.

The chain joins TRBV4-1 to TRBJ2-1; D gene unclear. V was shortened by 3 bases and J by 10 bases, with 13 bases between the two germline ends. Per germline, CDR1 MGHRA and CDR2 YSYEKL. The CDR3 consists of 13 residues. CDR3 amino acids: CASSHQRVKEQFF. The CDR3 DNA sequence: TGCGCCAGCAGCCACCAAAGGGTTAAGGAGCAGTTCTTC.

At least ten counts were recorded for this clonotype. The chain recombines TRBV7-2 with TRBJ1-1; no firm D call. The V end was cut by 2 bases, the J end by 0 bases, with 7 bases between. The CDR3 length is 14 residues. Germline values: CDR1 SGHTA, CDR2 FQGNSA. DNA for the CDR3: TGTGCCAGCAGCTTAAGGGCGCTGAACACTGAAGCTTTCTTT. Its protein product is CASSLRALNTEAFF.

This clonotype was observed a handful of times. CDR3 coding DNA: TGTGCCAGCAGCTCATATTCCGCACTAGCGGGGGGGTACGAGCAGTACTTC. It specifies CASSSYSALAGGYEQYF. The J gene is TRBJ2-7, the V gene TRBV7-2; 13 bases fit TRBD2. The CDR3 is made up of 17 amino acids. J lost 4 bases, V lost 4 bases, and 10 bases had no gene match. Germline V gene lookup returns CDR1 SGHTA and CDR2 FQGNSA.

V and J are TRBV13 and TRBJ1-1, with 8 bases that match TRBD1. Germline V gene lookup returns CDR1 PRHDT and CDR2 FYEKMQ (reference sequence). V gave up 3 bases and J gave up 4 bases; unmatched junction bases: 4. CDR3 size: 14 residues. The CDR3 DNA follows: TGTGCCAGCAGCTTGGCGCAGGGGGCCACTGAAGCTTTCTTT. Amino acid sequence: CASSLAQGATEAFF. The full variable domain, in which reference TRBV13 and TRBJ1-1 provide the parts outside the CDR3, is AAGVIQSPRHLIKEKRETATLKCYPIPRHDTVYWYQQGPGQDPQFLISFYEKMQSDKGSIPDRFSAQQFSDYHSELNMSSLELGDSALYFCASSLAQGATEAFFGQGTRLTVV.

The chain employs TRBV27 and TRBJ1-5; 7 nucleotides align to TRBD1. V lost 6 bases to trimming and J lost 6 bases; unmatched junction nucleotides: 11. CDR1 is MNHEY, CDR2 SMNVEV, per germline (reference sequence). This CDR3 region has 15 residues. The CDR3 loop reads CASSDDRAGIQPQHF. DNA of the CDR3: TGTGCCAGCAGCGATGACAGGGCAGGCATTCAGCCCCAGCATTTT.